This T cell receptor (beta chain) was documented in a study of OX40 agonist ivuxolimab in advanced cancers. Study as a whole: Intravenous ivuxolimab at 0.01 to 10 mg/kg was given to patients every 2 weeks.

Findings and limits, study-wide: Mean expanded clone counts were higher in CD8+ than CD4+ T cells.

In regard to this clone: Its antigen is not known.

Trimming pared 1 base from V and 7 bases from J, leaving 14 bases between. The length of the CDR3 is 14 residues. Germline CDR1 is MNHEY and CDR2 is SMNVEV (reference sequence). TCRdb's table, derived via immunoSEQ multiplex PCR, lists solely in-frame clones and lacks some. The sample consists of approximately 30,000 clones, about 92% of them appearing once. The chain links TRBV27 to TRBJ2-7; D may be TRBD1 (6 bases). The input for sequencing was CD4+ or CD8+ T cells sorted from blood, taken in a trial of the OX40 agonist ivuxolimab. This receptor was identified in an adult with an advanced solid tumor such as melanoma, head and neck, liver or kidney cancer. DNA for the CDR3: TGTGCCAGCAGTTTATATCAGGGGATGGGGGAGCAGTACTTC. Translating gives CASSLYQGMGEQYF.